This TCR beta chain derives from a study of radiotherapy plus CTLA-4 blockade in lung cancer. The CDR3 runs to 14 residues. V lost 8 bases and J lost 3, with 14 bases in between. The germline CDR1 and CDR2 sequences are MNHNY and SVGAGI (reference sequence). Using immunoSEQ multiplex PCR, the repertoire was profiled, and TCRdb retains in-frame clones only, with some absent. The data show 50,000 or so clones, around nine tenths seen once. This chain links TRBV6-6 with TRBJ2-1; D may be TRBD1 (6 bases). The clonotype originates from a human donor with non-small cell lung cancer whose response to radiotherapy plus ipilimumab could not be evaluated. The sequencing used peripheral blood, collected from a patient treated with radiotherapy plus ipilimumab. CDR3: CASDTGNYYNEQFF. The CDR3 region has the DNA TGTGCCAGCGACACAGGGAACTACTACAATGAGCAGTTCTTC.